The 22 T cell receptor beta chains reported below all come from one sample, sequenced in a study of cytomegalovirus exposure and HLA in healthy donors. Amplification used 60 Vbeta primers and 13 Jbeta primers. Measured with immunoSEQ multiplex PCR; TCRdb has only the in-frame clones, and not every one. The table records roughly 100,000 clones, 75% to 85% of them present only once. The sequenced sample was PBMCs. These receptor sequences come from a man younger than 40 in good health and CMV-seronegative.

The chain has TRBV5-1 and TRBJ1-1, with D perhaps TRBD1 (5 bases). The CDR3 covers 17 residues. Per germline, CDR1 SGHRS and CDR2 YFSETQ. Trimming shortened V by 4 bases and J by 3 bases, and 22 bases separated the two germline ends. CDR3 in DNA: TGCGCCAGCAGCCGTAATGGGGCGGGAGGTGCTTACACTGAAGCTTTCTTT. It is translated as CASSRNGAGGAYTEAFF.

This chain joins TRBV6-1 and TRBJ2-2; 7 bases fit TRBD1. V shed 0 bases and J 5 bases; nucleotides not matched to a gene: 9. This CDR3 has 17 amino acids. CDR1 and CDR2 from the germline V gene are MNHNS and SASEGT. CDR3 region: CASSEAKLQGRTGELFF. CDR3 in DNA: TGTGCCAGCAGTGAAGCCAAGTTACAGGGGAGAACCGGGGAGCTGTTTTTT.

The rearrangement links TRBV18 to TRBJ2-2, with unresolved D. Between the trimmed V and J ends, which lost 1 base and 4 bases, there was a span of 4 bases. Germline V gives CDR1 KGHSH, CDR2 LQKENI. CDR3 length: 13 residues. The CDR3 DNA is TGTGCCAGCTCACCACTAGCCACCGGGGAGCTGTTTTTT. This codes for CASSPLATGELFF.

This chain uses TRBV7-2 with TRBJ2-7; D may be TRBD2 (6 bases). V was pared by 0 bases and J by 6 bases, with 9 bases between. The CDR3 contains 13 residues. CDR1 SGHTA and CDR2 FQGNSA come from the germline V gene. The CDR3 bases are TGTGCCAGCAGCTTAGCGGAGGGATCCGAGCAGTACTTC. Protein: CASSLAEGSEQYF.

The table lists this clone with a few counts. The V and J genes are TRBV7-6 and TRBJ1-1; D unclear. Germline CDR1 SGHVS, CDR2 FNYEAQ. CDR3 size: 14 residues. The V end was cut by 2 bases, the J end by 3 bases, with 10 bases between. The CDR3 is CASSLRGRDTEAFF. The CDR3 DNA is TGTGCCAGCAGCTTAAGAGGTCGGGACACTGAAGCTTTCTTT.

CDR3 DNA sequence: TGTGCCAGCAGCACGCTAGACAGGGGCGAATTCTATAGCAATCAGCCCCAGCATTTT. Translating gives CASSTLDRGEFYSNQPQHF. The chain is built from TRBV21-1 and TRBJ1-5; the table's TRBD1 call for D was not verified on the DNA. TRBV21-1 is a pseudogene segment. CDR3 length: 19 residues.

This chain links TRBV5-1 with TRBJ2-3; the match to TRBD2 covers 8 bases. V gave up 6 bases and J gave up 3 bases; unmatched junction bases: 9. Germline assignment: CDR1 SGHRS and CDR2 YFSETQ. The CDR3 loop spans 15 amino acids. CDR3 loop: CASMKGREATDTQYF. The CDR3 DNA reads as TGCGCCAGCATGAAGGGGCGGGAGGCAACAGATACGCAGTATTTT.

The chain combines TRBV21-1 with TRBJ1-1; no check of the table's D call, TRBD1, against the DNA was made. TRBV21-1 is recorded as a pseudogene. The CDR3 spans 12 residues. The CDR3 DNA follows: TGTGCTAGGACAGGGAGGTGCACTGAAGCTTTCTTT. Amino acid sequence: CARTGRCTEAFF.

V gene TRBV4-3 combines with J gene TRBJ2-1; 12 bases map to TRBD1. CDR3 size: 17 residues. Germline V gene data show CDR1 as LGHNA and CDR2 as YSLEER. V gave up 1 base and J gave up 6 bases; unmatched junction bases: 7. DNA of the CDR3: TGCGCCAGCAGCCAAGGTCGAGGGACAGGGGGCCCCAATGAGCAGTTCTTC. Translation: CASSQGRGTGGPNEQFF.

This chain connects TRBV30 to TRBJ1-5; TRBD1 is a possible D gene (5 bases). This CDR3 comprises 14 residues. Trimming cost V 2 bases and J 6 bases, with 14 bases left between them. Per the germline V gene, CDR1 is GTSNPN and CDR2 is SVGIG (reference sequence). The CDR3 spells CAWSFGGDGQPQHF. The CDR3 DNA is TGTGCCTGGAGTTTTGGGGGGGATGGTCAGCCCCAGCATTTT.

As for this clone: An end of the junction differs from the germline gene, which may be a read error. The chain carries TRBV2 and TRBJ1-4; D remains unclear. This CDR3 spans 12 amino acids. Looked up from germline, CDR1 is SNHLY and CDR2 is FYNNEI. The CDR3 loop is CASSEGGNLGSF. The CDR3 bases are TGTGCCAGCAGTGAAGGGGGTAACCTGGGGAGTTTT.

The chain recombines TRBV5-1 with TRBJ2-3; TRBD1 aligns across 7 bases. With V trimmed by 4 bases and J by 1 base, 9 bases remained unmatched. Germline V gene sequence: CDR1 SGHRS, CDR2 YFSETQ. CDR3 length: 16 residues. CDR3 nucleotide sequence: TGCGCCAGCAGCCGCGAGACAGGGCACGGCACAGATACGCAGTATTTT. As protein: CASSRETGHGTDTQYF.

V is TRBV29-1 and J is TRBJ1-1, with TRBD1 as a possible D gene (5 bases). The germline CDR1 and CDR2 sequences are SQVTM and ANQGSEA. This CDR3 has 13 amino acids. Trimming removed 5 bases at V and 5 bases at J, with 15 bases between. CDR3 sequence reads: CSVREGGVTEAFF. The CDR3 DNA sequence: TGCAGCGTTCGGGAGGGAGGGGTAACTGAAGCTTTCTTT. Filled out from reference TRBV29-1 and TRBJ1-1, the complete variable domain reads SAVISQKPSRDICQRGTSLTIQCQVDSQVTMMFWYRQQPGQSLTLIATANQGSEATYESGFVIDKFPISRPNLTFSTLTVSNMSPEDSSIYLCSVREGGVTEAFFGQGTRLTVV.

This chain links TRBV19 with TRBJ1-2; TRBD1 is a possible D gene (5 bases). The CDR3 has 15 residues. V lost 7 bases and J lost 2, with 17 bases in between. Germline CDR1 LNHDA, CDR2 SQIVND (reference sequence). CDR3 residues: CASTPYEAGNYGYTF. As DNA, the CDR3 is TGTGCCAGTACCCCCTATGAAGCAGGGAACTATGGCTACACCTTC.

The chain employs TRBV29-1 and TRBJ2-3; 12 nucleotides agree with TRBD2. Germline CDR1 SQVTM, CDR2 ANQGSEA. The CDR3 length is 16 residues. The V segment lost 6 bases and the J segment 4 bases; nucleotides outside the gene matches: 11. Here the CDR3 DNA reads TGCAGCGTCTCGGGTTGGACTAGCGGGACCCCAGATACGCAGTATTTT. Protein product: CSVSGWTSGTPDTQYF.

This sequence joins TRBV5-1 and TRBJ1-1; a weak D match, TRBD1 (6 bases). The CDR3 extends over 16 amino acids. V lost 3 bases and J 4 bases, leaving 19 bases between the germline ends. From germline, CDR1 is SGHRS and CDR2 YFSETQ. The CDR3 DNA is TGCGCCAGCAGCTGGGACACACAGGGTGGGTCCACTGAAGCTTTCTTT. Its protein product is CASSWDTQGGSTEAFF.

V and J are TRBV5-6 and TRBJ2-3; tentative D call: TRBD1 (5 bases). The CDR3 is 14 residues long. CDR1 and CDR2 (germline): SGHDT, YYEEEE. Trimming pared 1 base from V and 6 bases from J, leaving 12 bases between. CDR3 sequence (DNA): TGTGCCAGCAGCTTGCCTAGGGGATCGGATACGCAGTATTTT. Protein product: CASSLPRGSDTQYF.

CDR3 bases: TGTGCCAGCAGCCAAGCCGCTAGCGGGGTATACTACGAGCAGTACTTC. It specifies CASSQAASGVYYEQYF. The chain joins TRBV4-2 to TRBJ2-5; 9 bases align to TRBD2. The assigned J gene may be wrong: the sequence end matches TRBJ2-7 better. Germline assignment: CDR1 LGHNA and CDR2 YNFKEQ. This CDR3 has 16 amino acids.

The genes are TRBV7-7 and TRBJ2-7; 8 nucleotides match TRBD1. Germline V CDR1 and CDR2: SSHAT, FNYEAQ (reference sequence). This CDR3 is built from 13 residues. J gave up 3 bases and V 3 bases, and 1 base lay outside the gene matches. CDR3 DNA: TGTGCCAGCAGCTTGGGACAGGACTACGAGCAGTACTTC. It is translated as CASSLGQDYEQYF.

The genes are TRBV6-6 and TRBJ2-7; 7 bases map to TRBD1. After removal of 2 bases from V and 5 bases from J, the junction contained 6 bases not matched to a gene. The length of the CDR3 is 14 residues. Germline CDR1 and CDR2: MNHNY and SVGAGI (reference sequence). In DNA form, the CDR3 reads TGTGCCAGCAGTTACCCGACAGACAGGGACGAGCAGTACTTC. Translation: CASSYPTDRDEQYF.

The genes are TRBV5-4 and TRBJ2-7; 7 positions match TRBD1. The V segment lost 5 bases and the J segment 6 bases; nucleotides outside the gene matches: 8. The CDR3 is 13 residues long. Germline V gene data show CDR1 as SGHNT and CDR2 as YYREEE (reference sequence). For the CDR3, the DNA is TGTGCCAGCAGGATTAGGGGGACAGTCGAGCAGTACTTC. Its protein product is CASRIRGTVEQYF.

The V and J genes are TRBV6-5 and TRBJ1-1, with D maybe TRBD1 (6 bases). From germline, CDR1 is MNHEY and CDR2 SVGAGI. CDR3 size: 13 residues. V lost 6 bases and J 0 bases, leaving 8 bases between the germline ends. DNA of the CDR3: TGTGCCAGCAGCGGGACACTGAACACTGAAGCTTTCTTT. Translating gives CASSGTLNTEAFF.